Below, 5 T cell receptor beta chains from the same sample are listed, as sequenced in a study of T cells in Graves' hyperthyroidism and ophthalmopathy. The TCR beta CDR3 regions underwent amplification using RNA transcripts as the source. A set of HTBI primers served as the primers for a first-round RT-PCR of the TCR CDR3. One entry per CDR3 protein, called by TCRdb with MiXCR from the multiplex PCR reads. The sample has about 640,000 distinct CDR3 sequences, less than 25% seen once. Sequenced sample: blood. These receptors all stem from a man younger than 45 with Graves' ophthalmopathy.

This clonotype has more than one count but fewer than ten. The rearrangement links TRBV30 to TRBJ1-3; D unclear. The CDR3 has 15 residues. From germline, CDR1 is GTSNPN and CDR2 SVGIG (reference sequence). The V end was cut by 3 bases, the J end by 0 bases, with 12 bases between. The CDR3 DNA reads as TGTGCCTGGAGGGCTTCGGGAAGCTCTGGAAACACCATATATTTT. As protein: CAWRASGSSGNTIYF. The whole variable domain, filled in from reference TRBV30 and TRBJ1-3, reads SQTIHQWPATLVQPVGSPLSLECTVEGTSNPNLYWYRQAAGRGLQLLFYSVGIGQISSEVPQNLSASRPQDRQFILSSKKLLLSDSGFYLCAWRASGSSGNTIYFGEGSWLTVV.

This clonotype was detected a few times. The chain links TRBV18 to TRBJ2-7; the match to TRBD1 covers 8 bases. CDR1 and CDR2 from the germline V gene are KGHSH and LQKENI. CDR3 length: 15 residues. Trimming at V came to 2 bases and at J to 1 base, leaving 4 bases not matched to a gene. The CDR3 loop reads CASSPGRGQSYEQYF. In nucleotides, the CDR3 is TGTGCCAGCTCACCAGGCAGGGGGCAATCCTACGAGCAGTACTTC.

A note on this clonotype: Compared with germline, one end of the junction differs, possibly owing to a read error. The gene calls are TRBV28 and TRBJ2-2, with 9 positions matching TRBD2. The length of the CDR3 is 18 residues. Germline V gives CDR1 MDHEN, CDR2 SYDVKM. DNA of the CDR3: TGTGCCAGCAGTTTTTTGGCTAGCGGGACCGCGAACACCGGGGGGCTGTTTTTT. Translated, it gives CASSFLASGTANTGGLFF.

The chain employs TRBV6-5 and TRBJ2-3; D uncertain. CDR3 size: 14 residues. V shed 0 bases and J shed 2 bases, with 6 bases lying between them. Germline assignment: CDR1 MNHEY and CDR2 SVGAGI. For the CDR3, the DNA is TGTGCCAGCAGTTACTCGGATTTCACAGATACGCAGTATTTT. This codes for CASSYSDFTDTQYF.

The chain carries TRBV29-1 and TRBJ2-7, with 9 positions matching TRBD1. The CDR3 runs to 15 residues. The V gene's germline CDR1 is SQVTM and CDR2 ANQGSEA. V lost 5 bases to trimming and J lost 3 bases; unmatched junction nucleotides: 11. As DNA, the CDR3 is TGCAGCGTTTCTCATGGGGACAGGGTCCGCTACGAGCAGTACTTC. This codes for CSVSHGDRVRYEQYF.